Listed here are 25 T cell receptor beta chains from one sample, sequenced in a study of cytomegalovirus exposure and HLA in healthy donors. PCR was performed using 60 Vbeta and 13 Jbeta primers. The table came from immunoSEQ multiplex PCR; TCRdb's copy has only in-frame clones and leaves some out. The sample holds around 140,000 clones. The sequenced material came from PBMCs. These receptors were obtained from a woman aged 50 to 60 in good health and CMV-seronegative.

The rearrangement links TRBV4-3 to TRBJ1-1; D unclear. The CDR3 is 15 amino acids. CDR1 LGHNA and CDR2 YSLEER come from the germline V gene. Trimming cost V 1 base and J 3 bases, with 12 bases left between them. The CDR3, as DNA: TGCGCCAGCAGCCAAGTCACCCAGAGGTACACTGAAGCTTTCTTT. Amino acid sequence: CASSQVTQRYTEAFF.

This chain connects TRBV9 to TRBJ2-2; 7 bases line up with TRBD2. V dropped 0 bases and J dropped 1; count of bases not matched to a gene: 6. Per the germline V gene, CDR1 is SGDLS and CDR2 is YYNGEE. This CDR3 is 17 amino acids long. CDR3 coding DNA: TGTGCCAGCAGCGTAGTGTCGGGGGGATGGAACACCGGGGAGCTGTTTTTT. It codes for CASSVVSGGWNTGELFF.

The chain couples TRBV30 to TRBJ2-7, with a possible D match to TRBD1 (5 bases). This CDR3 comprises 14 residues. Trimming cost V 2 bases and J 2 bases, with 13 bases left between them. Per the germline V gene, CDR1 is GTSNPN and CDR2 is SVGIG (reference sequence). CDR3 in DNA: TGTGCCTGGAGTAGTCATGACAGCGCCTACGAGCAGTACTTC. Translated, it gives CAWSSHDSAYEQYF.

The genes are TRBV7-2 and TRBJ1-5, with 7 positions matching TRBD1. Looked up from germline, CDR1 is SGHTA and CDR2 is FQGNSA. The CDR3 is 16 amino acids. V dropped 1 base and J dropped 4; count of bases not matched to a gene: 7. The CDR3 sequence is CASSLETGRRNQPQHF. CDR3 bases: TGTGCCAGCAGCTTAGAGACAGGGAGGAGAAATCAGCCCCAGCATTTT.

The rearrangement links TRBV11-2 to TRBJ2-1; D might be TRBD1 (6 bases). CDR1 and CDR2 from the germline V gene are SGHAT and FQNNGV. The CDR3 spans 12 residues. Trimming took off 3 bases at V and 10 bases at J, with 10 bases between the two ends. The CDR3 region has the DNA TGTGCCAGCAGCTTTGGGACAATCGAGCAGTTCTTC. It is translated as CASSFGTIEQFF.

The rearrangement uses TRBV27 and TRBJ1-5; D is unresolved. The CDR3 is 14 amino acids. Germline V gene data show CDR1 as MNHEY and CDR2 as SMNVEV (reference sequence). V lost 2 bases, J lost 3 bases, and 8 bases lay in between. The DNA of the CDR3 is TGTGCCAGCAGTTTAACGGGGAACAATCAGCCCCAGCATTTT. This codes for CASSLTGNNQPQHF.

A note on this clone: The same CDR3 arises from other DNA sequences in this sample as well. The V gene is TRBV6-1, the J gene TRBJ1-4; D gene uncertain. The germline CDR1 and CDR2 sequences are MNHNS and SASEGT. The CDR3 is 12 amino acids. V lost 8 bases and J 11 bases, leaving 15 bases between the germline ends. CDR3 nucleotides: TGTGCCAGCGGAGCGAGGCGGGAGAAACTGTTTTTT. As protein: CASGARREKLFF.

The chain employs TRBV7-8 and TRBJ2-7; TRBD2 agrees at 10 bases. J gave up 3 bases and V 2 bases, and 1 base lay outside the gene matches. The CDR3 length is 14 residues. Germline lookup yields CDR1 SGHVS and CDR2 FQNEAQ. This CDR3 reads CASSLLAGDYEQYF. The CDR3 bases are TGTGCCAGCAGCTTACTAGCGGGAGACTACGAGCAGTACTTC.

The chain has TRBV28 and TRBJ2-5; D perhaps matches TRBD1 (6 bases). The DNA end is a closer match to TRBJ2-7, so the J assignment may be wrong. Germline CDR1 MDHEN, CDR2 SYDVKM. The CDR3 spans 15 residues. This CDR3 reads CASSLRTEYSYEQYF. In nucleotides, the CDR3 is TGTGCCAGCAGTCTTAGGACAGAGTACTCCTACGAGCAGTACTTC.

The chain joins TRBV1 to TRBJ2-1; TRBD2 is the table's D call, not checked against the DNA. TRBV1 has pseudogene status. The CDR3 has 17 amino acids. The CDR3 coding sequence is TGCACCAGCAGCCGGGGTCTAGCGGAAAACTCCTACAATGAGCAGTTCTTC. Translated, it gives CTSSRGLAENSYNEQFF.

The V call is TRBV10-3, the J call TRBJ1-1; the match to TRBD1 covers 8 bases. CDR3 length: 13 residues. V lost 5 bases, J lost 3 bases, and 2 bases stayed unmatched. CDR1 is ENHRY and CDR2 is SYGVKD in the germline V gene. DNA for the CDR3: TGTGCCATCAGTCCGACAGGGGACACTGAAGCTTTCTTT. Its protein product is CAISPTGDTEAFF.

The chain joins TRBV11-2 to TRBJ2-2; 9 positions agree with TRBD2. The V gene end was trimmed by 3 bases and the J gene end by 6 bases; junction bases not matched to a gene: 11. CDR1 SGHAT and CDR2 FQNNGV come from the germline V gene. CDR3 length: 17 residues. CDR3 amino acids: CASSFKIAGAHPGELFF. The CDR3 nucleotides are TGTGCCAGCAGCTTTAAGATAGCGGGGGCCCACCCCGGGGAGCTGTTTTTT.

The rearrangement uses TRBV7-8 and TRBJ2-7, with 13 bases identical to TRBD2. V shed 5 bases and J 3 bases; nucleotides not matched to a gene: 7. The CDR3 contains 16 residues. Germline V CDR1 and CDR2: SGHVS, FQNEAQ. CDR3 bases: TGTGCCAGCAGCCTGGGACTAGCGGGGATCATCTACGAGCAGTACTTC. As protein: CASSLGLAGIIYEQYF.

The chain combines TRBV28 with TRBJ1-6, with D maybe TRBD1 (6 bases). V gave up 7 bases and J gave up 5 bases, with 9 bases separating them. Germline values: CDR1 MDHEN, CDR2 SYDVKM. This CDR3 has 13 amino acids. The CDR3 is CASNRVDNSPLHF. In nucleotides, the CDR3 is TGTGCCAGCAACAGGGTCGATAATTCACCCCTCCACTTT.

The chain carries TRBV6-1 and TRBJ1-4; maybe TRBD1 (5 bases). Trimming pared 2 bases from V and 4 bases from J, leaving 14 bases between. The CDR3 is 16 amino acids. CDR1 is MNHNS and CDR2 is SASEGT in the germline V gene. CDR3 sequence reads: CASSELRGSSNEKLFF. Here the CDR3 DNA reads TGTGCCAGCAGTGAATTACGGGGGTCGAGTAATGAAAAACTGTTTTTT.

The chain couples TRBV6-1 to TRBJ2-7, with a tentative D call TRBD2 (5 bases). The CDR3 runs 14 residues. V was cut by 7 bases and J by 0 bases, with 13 bases left in between. Germline loops: CDR1 MNHNS, CDR2 SASEGT. CDR3 nucleotides: TGTGCCAGCATTGGCGGGCTGTACTCCTACGAGCAGTACTTC. This sequence encodes CASIGGLYSYEQYF.

The gene calls are TRBV9 and TRBJ2-3, with a tentative D call TRBD1 (5 bases). The V end was cut by 1 base, the J end by 3 bases, with 15 bases between. Looked up from germline, CDR1 is SGDLS and CDR2 is YYNGEE. This CDR3 is built from 16 residues. The CDR3, as DNA: TGTGCCAGCAGCGTAAACGGTAGGGGCGAGACAGATACGCAGTATTTT. Its translation is CASSVNGRGETDTQYF.

V is TRBV30 and J is TRBJ2-4; D unclear. Looked up from germline, CDR1 is GTSNPN and CDR2 is SVGIG (reference sequence). Trimming removed 4 bases from V and 0 bases from J, with 4 bases in between. The CDR3 runs to 12 residues. In nucleotides, the CDR3 is TGTGCCTGGACAGAAGCCAAAAACATTCAGTACTTC. Residues: CAWTEAKNIQYF.

The chain joins TRBV5-1 to TRBJ2-7; D may be TRBD2 (5 bases). Germline CDR1 reads SGHRS; CDR2 reads YFSETQ. Trimming stripped 0 bases from V and 5 bases from J, with 6 bases between. The CDR3 contains 12 residues. CDR3 sequence: CASSLVSDEQYF. For the CDR3, the DNA is TGCGCCAGCAGCTTGGTTAGCGACGAGCAGTACTTC.

The CDR3 bases are TGTGCCAGCAAAGGGATCGGGACACCCTATTCCTATAATTCACCCCTCCACTTT. It codes for CASKGIGTPYSYNSPLHF. The gene calls are TRBV19 and TRBJ1-6; D may be TRBD1 (6 bases). The CDR3 is made up of 18 amino acids. Germline lookup yields CDR1 LNHDA and CDR2 SQIVND (reference sequence). Trimming pared 9 bases from V and 1 base from J, leaving 22 bases between. The full variable domain, rest sourced from reference TRBV19 and TRBJ1-6, is DGGITQSPKYLFRKEGQNVTLSCEQNLNHDAMYWYRQDPGQGLRLIYYSQIVNDFQKGDIAEGYSVSREKKESFPLTVTSAQKNPTAFYLCASKGIGTPYSYNSPLHFGNGTRLTVT.

V and J are TRBV6-5 and TRBJ2-7, with D perhaps TRBD1 (5 bases). The V gene lost 0 bases and the J gene lost 3 bases, with 6 bases spanning the gap. The CDR3 length is 13 residues. The germline CDR1 and CDR2 sequences are MNHEY and SVGAGI. The CDR3 sequence: CASSYSRGYEQYF. The CDR3 region has the DNA TGTGCCAGCAGTTACTCAAGGGGCTACGAGCAGTACTTC.

This sequence joins TRBV30 and TRBJ1-1, with TRBD1 matching over 8 bases. J was trimmed by 5 bases and V by 1 base; bases with no gene match: 3. From germline, CDR1 is GTSNPN and CDR2 SVGIG (reference sequence). This CDR3 spans 13 amino acids. The CDR3 region is CAWSGTGWTEAFF. CDR3 bases: TGTGCCTGGAGTGGGACAGGGTGGACTGAAGCTTTCTTT.

The V call is TRBV28, the J call TRBJ2-5, with no clear D. The end of the DNA aligns better with TRBJ2-7, so the J call may be wrong. The CDR3 sequence is 12 residues long. Germline V gives CDR1 MDHEN, CDR2 SYDVKM. This CDR3 is CASSFQHYEQYF. CDR3 nucleotides: TGTGCCAGCAGTTTCCAGCACTACGAGCAGTACTTC.

The chain links TRBV19 to TRBJ2-1; weak D call: TRBD1 (5 bases). Germline assignment: CDR1 LNHDA and CDR2 SQIVND (reference sequence). Trimming pared 4 bases from V and 0 bases from J, leaving 16 bases between. The CDR3 has 17 amino acids. The CDR3 here is CASSTTNTGYSYNEQFF. CDR3 coding DNA: TGTGCCAGTAGTACGACAAATACAGGCTACTCCTACAATGAGCAGTTCTTC.

V is TRBV7-3 and J is TRBJ2-1, with 8 bases that match TRBD2. Germline V lookup: CDR1 SGHTA, CDR2 FQGTGA. J lost 7 bases, V lost 1 base, and 3 bases had no gene match. The CDR3 loop spans 14 amino acids. DNA for the CDR3: TGTGCCAGCAGCTTAAGAGCGGGGGAGAATGAGCAGTTCTTC. Amino acids: CASSLRAGENEQFF. Looking up the rest from reference TRBV7-3 and TRBJ2-1 gives the full variable domain: GAGVSQTPSNKVTEKGKYVELRCDPISGHTALYWYRQSLGQGPEFLIYFQGTGAADDSGLPNDRFFAVRPEGSVSTLKIQRTERGDSAVYLCASSLRAGENEQFFGPGTRLTVL.